The T cell receptor (beta chain) under discussion was sequenced for a study of naive and memory T cell subsets. Whole-study results and caveats: Diversity fell and Gini index rose from naive through CM, EM, EMRA. Over 85% of naive TCR sequences appeared only once, unlike memory subsets. Especially in CD8 cells, naive repertoires contained a few larger clonotypes, possibly CD45RA-re-expressing memory cells.

On this clonotype itself: Its specificity is unknown.

With 3 bases removed from V and 2 bases from J, the gap between germline ends came to 8 bases. Looked up from germline, CDR1 is MDHEN and CDR2 is SYDVKM. This CDR3 region has 14 residues. Two oligonucleotides, mixed equimolar, formed the beta constant-region primer covering TRBC1 and TRBC2. Four rounds of PCR amplified the ligated cDNA using nested alpha and beta constant-region primers plus SP2. TCRdb processed the UMI-ligation and nested PCR reads anew with MiXCR; each CDR3 protein has one entry. The table lists roughly 140,000 distinct CDR3 sequences, approximately 21% of them singletons. The sequencing input was naive CD8+ T cells from blood. This clonotype was obtained from a human donor in good health. This chain connects TRBV28 to TRBJ2-1, with D perhaps TRBD2 (6 bases). The CDR3 sequence is CASSLGGPYNEQFF. Here the CDR3 DNA reads TGTGCCAGCAGTTTGGGGGGTCCCTACAATGAGCAGTTCTTC.